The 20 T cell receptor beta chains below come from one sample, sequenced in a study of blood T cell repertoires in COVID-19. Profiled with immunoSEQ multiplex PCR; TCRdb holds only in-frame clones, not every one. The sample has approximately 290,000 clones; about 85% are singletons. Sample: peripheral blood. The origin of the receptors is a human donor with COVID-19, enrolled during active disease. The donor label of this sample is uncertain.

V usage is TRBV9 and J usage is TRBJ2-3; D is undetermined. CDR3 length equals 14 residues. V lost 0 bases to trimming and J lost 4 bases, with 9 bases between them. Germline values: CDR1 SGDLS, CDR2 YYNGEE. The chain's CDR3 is CASSVGVSSDTQYF. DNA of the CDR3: TGTGCCAGCAGCGTAGGTGTGAGCTCAGATACGCAGTATTTT.

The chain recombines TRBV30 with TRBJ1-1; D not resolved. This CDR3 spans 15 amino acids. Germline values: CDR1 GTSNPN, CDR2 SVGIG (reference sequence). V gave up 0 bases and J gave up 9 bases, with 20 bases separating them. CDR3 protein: CAWSVLSVHGGQAFF. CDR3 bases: TGTGCCTGGAGTGTATTGTCGGTCCACGGCGGGCAAGCTTTCTTT.

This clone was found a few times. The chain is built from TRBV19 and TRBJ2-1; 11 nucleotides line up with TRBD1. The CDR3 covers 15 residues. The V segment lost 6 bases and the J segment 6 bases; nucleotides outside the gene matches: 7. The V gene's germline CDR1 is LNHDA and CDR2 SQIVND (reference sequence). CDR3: CASSPWGQGVNEQFF. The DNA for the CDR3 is TGTGCCAGTAGCCCCTGGGGACAGGGGGTCAATGAGCAGTTCTTC. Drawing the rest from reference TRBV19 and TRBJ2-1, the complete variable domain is DGGITQSPKYLFRKEGQNVTLSCEQNLNHDAMYWYRQDPGQGLRLIYYSQIVNDFQKGDIAEGYSVSREKKESFPLTVTSAQKNPTAFYLCASSPWGQGVNEQFFGPGTRLTVL.

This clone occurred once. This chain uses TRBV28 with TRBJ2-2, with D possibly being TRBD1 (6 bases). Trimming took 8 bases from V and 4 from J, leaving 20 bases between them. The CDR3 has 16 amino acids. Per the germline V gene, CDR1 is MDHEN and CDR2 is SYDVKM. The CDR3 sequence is CASGGFGQWSTGELFF. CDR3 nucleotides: TGTGCCAGCGGCGGTTTCGGACAGTGGTCCACCGGGGAGCTGTTTTTT.

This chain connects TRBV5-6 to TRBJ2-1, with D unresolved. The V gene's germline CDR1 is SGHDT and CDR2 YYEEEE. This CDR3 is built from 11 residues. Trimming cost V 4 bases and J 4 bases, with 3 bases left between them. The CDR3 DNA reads TGTGCCAGCAGCCAGTACAATGAGCAGTTCTTC. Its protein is CASSQYNEQFF. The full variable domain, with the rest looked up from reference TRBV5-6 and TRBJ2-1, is DAGVTQSPTHLIKTRGQQVTLRCSPKSGHDTVSWYQQALGQGPQFIFQYYEEEERQRGNFPDRFSGHQFPNYSSELNVNALLLGDSALYLCASSQYNEQFFGPGTRLTVL.

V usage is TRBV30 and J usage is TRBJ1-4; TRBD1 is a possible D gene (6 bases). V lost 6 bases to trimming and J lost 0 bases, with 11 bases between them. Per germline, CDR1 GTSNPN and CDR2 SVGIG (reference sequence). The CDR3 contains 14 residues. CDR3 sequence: CACQHRATNEKLFF. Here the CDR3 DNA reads TGTGCCTGCCAACACAGGGCAACTAATGAAAAACTGTTTTTT.

CDR3 residues: CASRGASGSYEQYF. The DNA of the CDR3 is TGCGCCAGCCGCGGGGCTAGCGGATCCTACGAGCAGTACTTC. This chain links TRBV5-1 with TRBJ2-7, with TRBD2 matching 7 bases. CDR3 length: 14 amino acids. V lost 7 bases, J lost 1 base, and 8 bases stayed unmatched. CDR1 and CDR2 from the germline V gene are SGHRS and YFSETQ.

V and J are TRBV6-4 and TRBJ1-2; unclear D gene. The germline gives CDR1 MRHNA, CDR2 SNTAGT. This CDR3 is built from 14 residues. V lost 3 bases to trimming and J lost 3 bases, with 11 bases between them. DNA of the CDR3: TGTGCCAGCAGTGAATCGGGTTACCACTATGGCTACACCTTC. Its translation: CASSESGYHYGYTF.

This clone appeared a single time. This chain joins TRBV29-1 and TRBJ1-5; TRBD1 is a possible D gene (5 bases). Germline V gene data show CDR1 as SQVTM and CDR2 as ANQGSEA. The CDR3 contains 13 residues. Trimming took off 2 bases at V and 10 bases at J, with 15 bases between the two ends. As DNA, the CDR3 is TGCAGCGTTGAACTACAGGCCCAGGGTCCCCAGCATTTT. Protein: CSVELQAQGPQHF.

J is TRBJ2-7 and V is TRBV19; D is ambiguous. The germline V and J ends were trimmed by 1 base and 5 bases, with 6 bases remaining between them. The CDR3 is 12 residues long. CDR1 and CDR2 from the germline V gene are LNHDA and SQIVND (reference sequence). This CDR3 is CASSIGTNEQYF. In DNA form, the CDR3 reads TGTGCCAGTAGTATAGGTACAAACGAGCAGTACTTC.

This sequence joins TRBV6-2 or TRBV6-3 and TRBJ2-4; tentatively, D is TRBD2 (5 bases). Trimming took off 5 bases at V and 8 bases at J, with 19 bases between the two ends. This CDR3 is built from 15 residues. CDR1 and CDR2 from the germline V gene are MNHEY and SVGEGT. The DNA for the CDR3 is TGTGCCAGCAGTAGGGCATCGGTGGGGAGAGACATTCAGTACTTC. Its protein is CASSRASVGRDIQYF.

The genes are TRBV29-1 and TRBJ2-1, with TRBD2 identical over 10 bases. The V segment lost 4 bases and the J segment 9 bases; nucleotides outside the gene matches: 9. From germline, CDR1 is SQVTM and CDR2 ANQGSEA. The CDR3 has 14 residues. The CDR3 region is CSVVGLAGVREQFF. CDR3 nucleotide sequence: TGCAGCGTTGTAGGGCTAGCGGGAGTTCGTGAGCAGTTCTTC.

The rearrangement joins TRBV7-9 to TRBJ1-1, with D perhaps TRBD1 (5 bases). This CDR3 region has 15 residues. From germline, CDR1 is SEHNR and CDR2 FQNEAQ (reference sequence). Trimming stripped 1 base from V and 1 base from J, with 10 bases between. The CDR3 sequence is CASSLEGQGNTEAFF. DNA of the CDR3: TGTGCCAGCAGCTTAGAAGGTCAGGGGAACACTGAAGCTTTCTTT.

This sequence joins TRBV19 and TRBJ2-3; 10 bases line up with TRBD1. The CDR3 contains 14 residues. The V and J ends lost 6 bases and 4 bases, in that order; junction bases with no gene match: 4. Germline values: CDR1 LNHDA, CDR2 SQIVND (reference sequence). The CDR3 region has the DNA TGTGCCAGTAGCGGACAGGGGGTATCAGATACGCAGTATTTT. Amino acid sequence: CASSGQGVSDTQYF.

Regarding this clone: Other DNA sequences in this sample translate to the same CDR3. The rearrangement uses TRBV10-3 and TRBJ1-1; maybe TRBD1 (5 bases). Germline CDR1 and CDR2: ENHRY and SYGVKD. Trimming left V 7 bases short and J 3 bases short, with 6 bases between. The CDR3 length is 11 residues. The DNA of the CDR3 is TGTGCCATCAAAGGGGACACTGAAGCTTTCTTT. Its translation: CAIKGDTEAFF.

The chain's CDR3 is CASRVTQDNAKLFF. As DNA, the CDR3 is TGTGCCAGCAGGGTAACGCAGGACAATGCGAAACTGTTTTTT. This rearrangement joins TRBV27 to TRBJ1-4; D is perhaps TRBD1 (5 bases). Per germline, CDR1 MNHEY and CDR2 SMNVEV (reference sequence). V was shortened by 6 bases and J by 11 bases, with 19 bases between the two germline ends. The CDR3 is 14 amino acids. Using reference TRBV27 and TRBJ1-4 for the parts outside the CDR3, the full variable domain is EAQVTQNPRYLITVTGKKLTVTCSQNMNHEYMSWYRQDPGLGLRQIYYSMNVEVTDKGDVPEGYKVSRKEKRNFPLILESPSPNQTSLYFCASRVTQDNAKLFFGSGTQLSVL.

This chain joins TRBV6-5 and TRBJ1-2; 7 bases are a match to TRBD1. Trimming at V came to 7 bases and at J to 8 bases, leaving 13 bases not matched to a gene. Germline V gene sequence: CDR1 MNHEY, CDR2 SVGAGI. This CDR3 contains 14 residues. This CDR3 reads CASTQDGTVSGYTF. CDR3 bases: TGTGCCAGCACCCAAGATGGGACAGTAAGCGGCTACACCTTC.

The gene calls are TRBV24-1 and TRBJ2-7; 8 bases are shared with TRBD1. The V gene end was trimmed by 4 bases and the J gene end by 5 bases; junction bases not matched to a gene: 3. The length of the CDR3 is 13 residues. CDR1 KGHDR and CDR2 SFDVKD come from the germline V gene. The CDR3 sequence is CATSDADRDEQYF. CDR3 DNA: TGTGCCACCAGTGACGCGGACAGGGACGAGCAGTACTTC.

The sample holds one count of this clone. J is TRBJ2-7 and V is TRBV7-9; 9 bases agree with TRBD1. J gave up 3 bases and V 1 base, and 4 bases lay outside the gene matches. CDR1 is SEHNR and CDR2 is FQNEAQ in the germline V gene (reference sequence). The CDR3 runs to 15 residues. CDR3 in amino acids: CASSLEGTGFYEQYF. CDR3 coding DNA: TGTGCCAGCAGCTTAGAGGGGACAGGGTTCTACGAGCAGTACTTC.

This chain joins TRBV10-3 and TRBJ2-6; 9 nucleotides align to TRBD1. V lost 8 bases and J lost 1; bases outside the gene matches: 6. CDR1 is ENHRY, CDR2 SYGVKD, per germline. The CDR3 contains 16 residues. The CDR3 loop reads CAIGGQGESGANVLTF. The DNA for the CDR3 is TGTGCCATCGGGGGACAGGGTGAGTCTGGGGCCAACGTCCTGACTTTC.